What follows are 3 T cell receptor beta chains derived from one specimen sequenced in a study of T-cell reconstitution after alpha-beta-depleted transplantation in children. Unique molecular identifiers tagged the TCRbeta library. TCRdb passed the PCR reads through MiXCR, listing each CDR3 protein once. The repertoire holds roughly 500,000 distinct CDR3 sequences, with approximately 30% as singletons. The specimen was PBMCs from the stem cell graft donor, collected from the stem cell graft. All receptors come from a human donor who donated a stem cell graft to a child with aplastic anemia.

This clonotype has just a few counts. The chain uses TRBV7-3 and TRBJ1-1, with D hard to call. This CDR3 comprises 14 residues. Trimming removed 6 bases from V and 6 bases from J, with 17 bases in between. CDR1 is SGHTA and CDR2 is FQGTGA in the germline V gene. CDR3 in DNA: TGTGCCAGCAGTCAATCCAGCGCCCGCCCTGAAGCTTTCTTT. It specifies CASSQSSARPEAFF.

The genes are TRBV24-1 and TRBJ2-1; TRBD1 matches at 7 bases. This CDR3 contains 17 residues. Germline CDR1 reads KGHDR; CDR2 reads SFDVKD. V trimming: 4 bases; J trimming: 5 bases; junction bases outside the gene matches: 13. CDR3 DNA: TGTGCCACCAGTGACCGGAAACAGGGGAGCTTTGACAATGAGCAGTTCTTC. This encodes CATSDRKQGSFDNEQFF.

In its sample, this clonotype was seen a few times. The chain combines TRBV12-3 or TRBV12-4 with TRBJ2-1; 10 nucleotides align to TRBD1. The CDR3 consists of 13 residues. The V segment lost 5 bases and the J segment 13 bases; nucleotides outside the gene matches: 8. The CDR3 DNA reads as TGTGCCAGCAGTAAAACGGACAGGGGGATTCAGTTCTTC. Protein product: CASSKTDRGIQFF.